The entry below describes one TCR beta chain. This sample was taken from a study of T cells in Graves' hyperthyroidism and ophthalmopathy. This CDR3 has 17 amino acids. CDR1 is LNHNV and CDR2 is YYDKDF in the germline V gene (reference sequence). Trimming shortened V by 0 bases and J by 0 bases, and 14 bases separated the two germline ends. RNA transcripts gave rise to amplified TCR beta CDR3 regions. HTBI primers were used for first-round RT-PCR of the TCR CDR3. Each CDR3 protein gets one entry after TCRdb re-called the multiplex PCR reads with MiXCR. The table has roughly 100,000 distinct CDR3 sequences, 47% seen once.

The origin of this receptor is a man aged 40-55 years with Graves' hyperthyroidism. The chain carries TRBV15 and TRBJ2-5, with no clear D. The sequenced sample consisted of blood. CDR3 in DNA: TGTGCCACCAGCAGAGATGTAGCTAGATTAGACCAAGAGACCCAGTACTTC. Translating gives CATSRDVARLDQETQYF. Full variable domain (outside the CDR3, taken from reference TRBV15 and TRBJ2-5): DAMVIQNPRYQVTQFGKPVTLSCSQTLNHNVMYWYQQKSSQAPKLLFHYYDKDFNNEADTPDNFQSRRPNTSFCFLDIRSPGLGDTAMYLCATSRDVARLDQETQYFGPGTRLLVL.